This T cell receptor (beta chain) was recovered during a study of read filtering for tumor transcriptome and immune sequencing. Across the study: R-ISS stage counts were under 10 for I, 16 for II, 6 or 7 for III. Whole-transcriptome libraries were prepared after DNase treatment.

Concerning this clonotype: Because the CDR3 is missing its conserved closing phenylalanine or tryptophan, this is likely a read error. The limits of the CDR3 on the DNA are not certain, so only TCRdb's listed CDR3 is given.

Both ends counted, the CDR3 spans 16 residues. The germline gives CDR1 WSHSY, CDR2 SAAADI. Molecular barcoded adaptors covering alpha/delta and beta/gamma chains were used on about 0.4 ug RNA. MiXCR, applied by TCRdb to the reads, yields one record per CDR3 protein. The sample lists some 80,000 distinct CDR3 sequences, approximately 13% occurring once. The clonotype originates from a donor aged 40 or older with multiple myeloma. The chain is built from TRBV10-2 and TRBJ2-1; the table's D call TRBD1 went unverified against the DNA. Specimen: a population of CD138-negative cells sorted from bone marrow. CDR3 in amino acids: CASRYPGQGLGNEQLY.